This entry lists 19 T cell receptor beta chains sequenced from one sample in a study of cytomegalovirus exposure and HLA in healthy donors (dated by TCRdb to 2017 to 2019). The library came from the immunoSEQ multiplex PCR assay. For the multiplex PCR, a mixture combining 60 forward primers for TCR Vbeta segments and 13 reverse primers for TCR Jbeta segments was used. TCRdb provides this immuneACCESS table in a form limited to in-frame rearrangements. Some clones are lacking; in checked studies, under half of them reflect an unresolved V gene, and why the rest are absent is not known. The sample profile shows about 110,000 clones; 65% to 85% of them were found once. The top ten clonotypes cover 5% to 5.5% of the sample. Sequencing used PBMCs. Every receptor here comes from a woman younger than 45 in good health and CMV-seropositive.

The V gene is TRBV19, the J gene TRBJ2-5; the match to TRBD2 covers 9 bases. Per germline, CDR1 LNHDA and CDR2 SQIVND (reference sequence). CDR3 size: 14 residues. Trimming cost V 3 bases and J 6 bases; bases outside gene matches: 5. CDR3 loop: CASSMGSGRQTQYF. The CDR3 coding sequence is TGTGCCAGTAGTATGGGGAGCGGGAGGCAGACCCAGTACTTC.

The J gene is TRBJ2-1, the V gene TRBV6-1; tentative D call: TRBD1 (5 bases). CDR3 length equals 15 residues. The V gene's germline CDR1 is MNHNS and CDR2 SASEGT. V was pared by 1 base and J by 4 bases, with 11 bases between. The CDR3, as DNA: TGTGCCAGCAGTGAAGAAGGGGTAACATACAATGAGCAGTTCTTC. Its translation is CASSEEGVTYNEQFF.

This sequence joins TRBV6-1 and TRBJ1-5, with 7 bases fitting TRBD1. Germline CDR1 is MNHNS and CDR2 is SASEGT. The CDR3 has 15 amino acids. V gave up 0 bases and J gave up 4 bases; unmatched junction bases: 3. CDR3 in amino acids: CASSEAGGWNQPQHF. The CDR3 DNA reads TGTGCCAGCAGTGAAGCAGGGGGCTGGAATCAGCCCCAGCATTTT.

This clone was seen a few times. The chain uses TRBV18 and TRBJ2-3; no clear D. The germline CDR1 and CDR2 sequences are KGHSH and LQKENI. CDR3 length equals 13 residues. Trimming took off 1 base at V and 4 bases at J, with 6 bases between the two ends. The CDR3 nucleotides read TGTGCCAGCTCACCACTGGGCGCAGATACGCAGTATTTT. The encoded protein is CASSPLGADTQYF.

This chain joins TRBV28 and TRBJ2-1; 11 bases are a match to TRBD1. Trimming cost V 6 bases and J 5 bases; bases outside gene matches: 6. This CDR3 region has 15 residues. Germline CDR1 reads MDHEN; CDR2 reads SYDVKM. The CDR3 nucleotides are TGTGCCAGCAGCCCGGGGACAGGGGGGAACAATGAGCAGTTCTTC. This encodes CASSPGTGGNNEQFF.

V and J are TRBV7-9 and TRBJ2-3, with 9 bases fitting TRBD2. With V trimmed by 2 bases and J by 2 bases, 5 bases remained unmatched. The germline gives CDR1 SEHNR, CDR2 FQNEAQ (reference sequence). The CDR3 consists of 16 residues. The CDR3 DNA is TGTGCCAGCAGCTTAAAAGCGGGGGGCCACACAGATACGCAGTATTTT. Protein sequence: CASSLKAGGHTDTQYF.

In this sample, this clone turned up a few times. The J gene is TRBJ2-7, the V gene TRBV14; weak D call: TRBD1 (7 bases). CDR1 is SGHDN and CDR2 is FVKESK in the germline V gene. Trimming left V 2 bases short and J 2 bases short, with 10 bases between. The CDR3 totals 14 residues. The CDR3 is CASSQSRGAYEQYF. Here the CDR3 DNA reads TGTGCCAGCAGCCAATCCAGGGGGGCCTACGAGCAGTACTTC. Combining the CDR3 with reference TRBV14 and TRBJ2-7 gives the whole variable domain EAGVTQFPSHSVIEKGQTVTLRCDPISGHDNLYWYRRVMGKEIKFLLHFVKESKQDESGMPNNRFLAERTGGTYSTLKVQPAELEDSGVYFCASSQSRGAYEQYFGPGTRLTVT.

The V gene is TRBV6-5, the J gene TRBJ2-3; a possible D gene is TRBD1 (5 bases). CDR3 length: 15 residues. The ends were cut back, 7 bases at V and 2 bases at J, with 16 bases in the middle. Per the germline V gene, CDR1 is MNHEY and CDR2 is SVGAGI. CDR3 DNA sequence: TGTGCCAGCAACCCTCTAGGGGTACCCACAGATACGCAGTATTTT. This codes for CASNPLGVPTDTQYF.

The gene calls are TRBV10-3 and TRBJ1-1, with TRBD1 matching 8 bases. Per germline, CDR1 ENHRY and CDR2 SYGVKD. The CDR3 is 13 residues long. The ends lost 7 bases at V and 5 bases at J; junction bases unmatched: 6. CDR3 residues: CAINKDRDTEAFF. The CDR3 DNA sequence: TGTGCCATCAACAAGGACAGGGATACTGAAGCTTTCTTT.

The chain employs TRBV30 and TRBJ1-2, with D hard to call. From germline, CDR1 is GTSNPN and CDR2 SVGIG (reference sequence). The CDR3 is 15 amino acids. V lost 3 bases and J 4 bases, leaving 18 bases between the germline ends. The CDR3 protein is CAWRVGLNAGYGYTF. The CDR3 bases are TGTGCCTGGAGGGTCGGTCTTAATGCGGGCTATGGCTACACCTTC.

V is TRBV10-3 and J is TRBJ2-5, with 8 bases matching TRBD1. The ends lost 9 bases at V and 5 bases at J; junction bases unmatched: 5. The CDR3 is 12 amino acids. Germline CDR1 is ENHRY and CDR2 is SYGVKD. The CDR3 loop is CAMGDRGETQYF. For the CDR3, the DNA is TGTGCCATGGGAGACAGGGGTGAGACCCAGTACTTC.

The chain recombines TRBV5-5 with TRBJ2-2, with a weak D call TRBD1 (5 bases). Germline CDR1 SGHKS, CDR2 YYEKEE (reference sequence). This CDR3 has 14 residues. V was pared by 9 bases and J by 4 bases, with 16 bases between. Here the CDR3 DNA reads TGTGCCACCAAACTGACAGTGCTCACCGGGGAGCTGTTTTTT. Translated: CATKLTVLTGELFF.

This clone was observed a few times. The chain carries TRBV11-3 and TRBJ2-7; 10 bases agree with TRBD1. Germline CDR1 reads SGHNT; CDR2 reads YENEEA. The CDR3 loop spans 13 amino acids. V was pared by 7 bases and J by 4 bases, with 4 bases of the junction left unmatched. The CDR3 loop is CASKDRGRYEQYF. The CDR3 DNA reads as TGTGCCAGCAAGGACAGGGGGAGATACGAGCAGTACTTC.

The V and J genes are TRBV11-3 and TRBJ2-7; TRBD1 aligns across 9 bases. V gave up 5 bases and J gave up 0 bases; unmatched junction bases: 5. Germline loops: CDR1 SGHNT, CDR2 YENEEA. This CDR3 has 15 residues. As DNA, the CDR3 is TGTGCCAGCAGCCAGGGACAGGGAAGCTCCTACGAGCAGTACTTC. As protein: CASSQGQGSSYEQYF.

In the case of this clone: One end of the junction fails to match germline, which may point to a read error. The J gene is TRBJ2-1, the V gene TRBV7-7; TRBD2 aligns across 10 bases. From germline, CDR1 is SSHAT and CDR2 FNYEAQ (reference sequence). There are 15 residues in the CDR3. The CDR3 loop is CASSSTSGRNNEQFF. CDR3 nucleotides: TGTGCTAGCAGCTCGACTAGCGGGCGGAACAATGAGCAGTTCTTC.

This clone was detected only once. The chain is built from TRBV2 and TRBJ1-2; unclear D gene. V was trimmed by 3 bases and J by 8 bases, leaving 10 bases between them. The CDR3 consists of 12 residues. Germline V gene lookup returns CDR1 SNHLY and CDR2 FYNNEI. The CDR3 DNA is TGTGCCAGCAGTGACCTAGCGGGGGGCTACACCTTC. The encoded protein is CASSDLAGGYTF.

This chain links TRBV2 with TRBJ2-5, with 9 nucleotides matching TRBD1. V shed 5 bases, J shed 11 bases, and the junction held 9 bases outside the gene matches. The CDR3 is 13 amino acids. Germline V lookup: CDR1 SNHLY, CDR2 FYNNEI. The CDR3 reads CASSSGTGYEQYF. The CDR3 DNA sequence: TGTGCCAGCAGTTCCGGGACAGGGTATGAGCAGTACTTC.

The gene calls are TRBV11-2 and TRBJ1-1; D possibly corresponds to TRBD1 (6 bases). CDR3 length equals 14 residues. Germline V gives CDR1 SGHAT, CDR2 FQNNGV. Between the trimmed V and J ends, which lost 2 bases and 6 bases, there was a span of 13 bases. The CDR3 nucleotides read TGTGCCAGCAGCTTAAAAGGGGGTGCCCCTGAAGCTTTCTTT. It yields the protein CASSLKGGAPEAFF.

The rearrangement links TRBV10-2 to TRBJ1-5, with 7 bases fitting TRBD1. V shed 6 bases and J 5 bases; nucleotides not matched to a gene: 10. The CDR3 consists of 15 residues. Germline V gene sequence: CDR1 WSHSY, CDR2 SAAADI. In nucleotides, the CDR3 is TGCGCCAGCAGACGGACAGGAAGTACTGATCAGCCCCAGCATTTT. Protein product: CASRRTGSTDQPQHF.